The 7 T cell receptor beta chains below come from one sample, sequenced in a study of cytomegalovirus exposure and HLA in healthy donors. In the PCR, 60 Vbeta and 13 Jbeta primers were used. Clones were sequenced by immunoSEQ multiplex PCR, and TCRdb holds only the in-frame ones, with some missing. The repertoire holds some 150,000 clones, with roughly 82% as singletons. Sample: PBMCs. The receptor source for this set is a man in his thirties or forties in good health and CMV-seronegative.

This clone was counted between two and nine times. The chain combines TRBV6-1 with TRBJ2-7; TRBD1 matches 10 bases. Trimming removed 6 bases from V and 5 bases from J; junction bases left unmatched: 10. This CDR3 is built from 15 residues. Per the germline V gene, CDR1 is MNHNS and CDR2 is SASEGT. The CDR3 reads CASRGLDRGLNEQYF. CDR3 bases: TGTGCCAGCAGAGGGCTCGACAGGGGGCTCAACGAGCAGTACTTC.

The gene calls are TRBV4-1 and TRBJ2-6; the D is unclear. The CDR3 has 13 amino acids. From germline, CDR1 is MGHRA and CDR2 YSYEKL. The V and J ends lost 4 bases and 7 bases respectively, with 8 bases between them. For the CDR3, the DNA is TGCGCCAGCAGCCTCGCGGCCGCCAACGTCCTGACTTTC. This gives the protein CASSLAAANVLTF.

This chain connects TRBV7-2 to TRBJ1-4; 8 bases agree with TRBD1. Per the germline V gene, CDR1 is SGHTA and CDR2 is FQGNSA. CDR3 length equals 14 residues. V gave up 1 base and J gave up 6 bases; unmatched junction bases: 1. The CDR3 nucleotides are TGTGCCAGCAGCTTAGACAGGGGGGATGAAAAACTGTTTTTT. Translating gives CASSLDRGDEKLFF.

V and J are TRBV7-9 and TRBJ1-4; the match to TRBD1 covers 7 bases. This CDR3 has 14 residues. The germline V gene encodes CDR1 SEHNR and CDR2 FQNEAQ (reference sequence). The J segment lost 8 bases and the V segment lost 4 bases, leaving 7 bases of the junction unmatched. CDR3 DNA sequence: TGTGCCAGCAGCTCCTCGGACAGGTGGGAAAAACTGTTTTTT. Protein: CASSSSDRWEKLFF.

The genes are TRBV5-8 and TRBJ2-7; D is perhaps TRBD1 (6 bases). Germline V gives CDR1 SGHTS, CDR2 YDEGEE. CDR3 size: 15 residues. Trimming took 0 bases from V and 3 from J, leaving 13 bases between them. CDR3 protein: CASSLGNREVYEQYF. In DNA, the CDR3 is TGTGCCAGCAGCTTGGGGAACAGGGAAGTCTACGAGCAGTACTTC.

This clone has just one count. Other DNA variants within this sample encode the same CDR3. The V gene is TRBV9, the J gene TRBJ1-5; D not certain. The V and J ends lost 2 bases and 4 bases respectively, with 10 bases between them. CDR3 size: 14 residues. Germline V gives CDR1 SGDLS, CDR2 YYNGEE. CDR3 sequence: CASSVGSDNQPQHF. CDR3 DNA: TGTGCCAGCAGCGTGGGGAGCGATAATCAGCCCCAGCATTTT. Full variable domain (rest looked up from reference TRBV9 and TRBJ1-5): DSGVTQTPKHLITATGQRVTLRCSPRSGDLSVYWYQQSLDQGLQFLIQYYNGEERAKGNILERFSAQQFPDLHSELNLSSLELGDSALYFCASSVGSDNQPQHFGDGTRLSIL.

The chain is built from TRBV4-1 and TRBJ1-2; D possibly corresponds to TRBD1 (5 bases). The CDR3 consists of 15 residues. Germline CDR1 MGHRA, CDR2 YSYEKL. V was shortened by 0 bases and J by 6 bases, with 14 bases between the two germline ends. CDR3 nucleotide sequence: TGCGCCAGCAGCCAAGATCTTGGGGCGTCGAATGGCTACACCTTC. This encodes CASSQDLGASNGYTF.